This TCR beta chain was identified during a study of identical twins (dated by TCRdb to about 2016). Notes on the research overall: To test whether fetal clonotypes persist, this study deep-sequenced TCR alpha and beta repertoires from monozygotic twins, from unrelated adults of various ages, and from cord blood. To rule out contamination, replicate twin experiments were performed at different times with different library preparation protocols.

Preparation of the library involved 5' RACE. Instrument used: Illumina HiSeq 2000. A universal primer binding site was introduced by template switching, and a unique molecular identifier was present in the final cDNA, enabling accurate counting of TCR cDNA molecules. First-strand cDNA for TCR alpha and beta chains was synthesized from specific primers in the conserved constant-segment region. To control for contamination, every cDNA library was double barcoded, receiving both a SMART-Mk sample barcode and Illumina barcodes. TruSeq adapter sequences and Illumina sample barcodes were added in two successive PCR steps. The TCR alpha and beta cDNA libraries were sequenced on the Illumina HiSeq platform using custom primers. Turning to the authors' computational methods: Unique molecular identifiers were extracted from raw reads with MiGEC, and CDR3 positions were determined with MiXCR. Recombination models were inferred per individual with the repgenHMM and IGoR tools using an EM algorithm. The analysis of shared clonotypes was done with the tcR package in R, with sharing normalized by the product of cloneset sizes. Out-of-frame nonproductive sequences were analyzed to study raw recombination free of thymic and clonal selection effects. TCRdb redid the processing of the public reads, applying fastp at Q25 and MiXCR, and retained in-frame beta chains. When rows share a CDR3 protein, they turn into one entry using the most common DNA and genes. These V and J calls rely on TCRdb rather than the paper's analysis. This sample gives about 280,000 distinct CDR3 sequences in total; under 9% of them show up just once. The ten largest account for less than 2.5% of the sample.

Taken from cysteine to phenylalanine, the CDR3 has 14 residues. The only DNA kept is the CDR3, 42 bases in frame from the first base. Relative to germline, V is missing 7 bases and J is missing 3 bases, with 4 bases of the junction outside any gene match. CDR1 and CDR2, looked up from the germline V gene (reference sequence), are LGHDT and YNNKEL. To note about this clonotype: Which antigen it targets is not known. Base qualities are missing; no much larger clone stands one base away.

All donors were healthy Caucasians. Three pairs of female monozygotic twins, all aged roughly 18 to 29 years, made up the twin cohort. Using Miltenyi CD45RO+ enrichment and human naive T-cell isolation kits, memory (CD45RO+) and naive T cells were isolated from PBMC. Here is what the overall study found, with its caveats: Invariant T cells such as MAIT and iNKT could partly confound zero-insertion analyses, although diverse VJ usage argued against such confounding for most clonotypes. In monozygotic twins, recombination models systematically underestimated out-of-frame TCR alpha sharing, but the models matched the sharing seen between unrelated individuals. Compared with coincidental sharing between unrelated individuals, out-of-frame TCR alpha sequences shared between twins had an excess of sequences with low generation probability. Because the same donors could not be followed over many years, the conclusions relied on cross-sectional statistical analysis. Fewer insertions were carried by abundant cord blood beta clonotypes, a similar but weaker trend appeared in young adult naive repertoires, and no such trend appeared in memory repertoires. A weaker excess of twin sharing was found in beta out-of-frame sequences because the signal-to-noise ratio was lowered by fewer shared sequences.

These data were likewise used in another study, on yellow fever vaccine responses in identical twins. That second publication adds: According to the authors, the vaccine-induced T cell response in identical twins seemed to be partly convergent and partly specific to each individual. The study precisely tracked vaccine-responding T cell clones in identical twins.

The chain couples TRBV3-1 to TRBJ2-3; 10 central nucleotides agree with TRBD2. The receptor's source is a woman aged 18-29 years in good health. Sequenced material: memory (CD45RO+) T cells sorted from blood. The cell subset or site label corresponds to: CD45RO+ enriched T cells. The sequence in DNA is TGTGCCAGCACCAAAGCGGGAGGGACAGATACGCAGTATTTT. This sequence encodes CASTKAGGTDTQYF.